Listed here are 18 T cell receptor beta chains from one sample, sequenced in a study of Graves' ophthalmopathy and Graves' hyperthyroidism. The sequenced template was RNA, covering the TCR beta CDR3 region. HTBI primers were employed in first-round RT-PCR, then a second-round multiplex PCR followed. TCRdb reanalysed the multiplex PCR reads using MiXCR and keeps one entry per CDR3 protein. The table shows about 660,000 distinct CDR3 sequences, with under 50% occurring only once. Sequencing was carried out using peripheral blood. The receptors shown here come from an adult man with Graves' ophthalmopathy.

This clonotype has at least ten counts. The V and J genes are TRBV2 and TRBJ1-1; possible D gene TRBD1, 5 bases. Germline V gives CDR1 SNHLY, CDR2 FYNNEI. The CDR3 has 15 amino acids. Trimming pared 4 bases from V and 1 base from J, leaving 13 bases between. The CDR3 is CASSVQEGTNTEAFF. CDR3 coding DNA: TGTGCCAGCAGTGTACAGGAGGGGACGAACACTGAAGCTTTCTTT. The full variable domain, in which reference TRBV2 and TRBJ1-1 provide the parts outside the CDR3, is EPEVTQTPSHQVTQMGQEVILRCVPISNHLYFYWYRQILGQKVEFLVSFYNNEISEKSEIFDDQFSVERPDGSNFTLKIRSTKLEDSAMYFCASSVQEGTNTEAFFGQGTRLTVV.

V gene TRBV10-3 combines with J gene TRBJ1-5, with D possibly TRBD1 on 5 matching bases. CDR1 is ENHRY, CDR2 SYGVKD, per germline. The V end lost 3 bases, the J end lost 4 bases, and 19 bases lay between the germline ends. The CDR3 extends over 17 amino acids. CDR3 in amino acids: CAISETRRGGWNQPQHF. CDR3 nucleotides: TGTGCCATCAGTGAAACCAGGCGGGGGGGATGGAATCAGCCCCAGCATTTT.

The chain couples TRBV19 to TRBJ1-5; TRBD1 might be the D (5 bases). Per germline, CDR1 LNHDA and CDR2 SQIVND (reference sequence). Trimming removed 5 bases at V and 7 bases at J, with 12 bases between. This CDR3 is built from 13 residues. The CDR3 coding sequence is TGTGCCAGTAGTCGAGGGGTCGAACAGCCCCAGCATTTT. Translation: CASSRGVEQPQHF.

This clonotype was seen only once. Possible read error: a much larger clone is one base away. V and J are TRBV7-9 and TRBJ2-5; D perhaps matches TRBD1 (5 bases). CDR1 SEHNR and CDR2 FQNEAQ come from the germline V gene (reference sequence). CDR3 length equals 15 residues. Trimming pared 5 bases from V and 4 bases from J, leaving 17 bases between. The CDR3 coding sequence is TGTGCCAGCAGCCTTAGGTCAGGGCTTGTAGAGACCCAGTACTTC. Its translation: CASSLRSGLVETQYF.

Ten or more counts support this clonotype. The chain joins TRBV12-3 or TRBV12-4 to TRBJ1-1; possibly TRBD1 for D (5 bases). The CDR3 spans 14 residues. With 6 bases removed from V and 5 bases from J, the gap between germline ends came to 16 bases. The chain's CDR3 is CASRGGPLGTEAFF. The DNA of the CDR3 is TGTGCCAGCAGGGGGGGACCATTAGGGACTGAAGCTTTCTTT.

This clonotype was recorded at least ten times. V and J are TRBV7-2 and TRBJ1-5; maybe TRBD1 (5 bases). Germline CDR1 reads SGHTA; CDR2 reads FQGNSA. Trimming took off 5 bases at V and 1 base at J, with 12 bases between the two ends. The CDR3 is made up of 15 amino acids. DNA for the CDR3: TGTGCCAGCAGCCCTACCTGGGGGAGCAATCAGCCCCAGCATTTT. Protein: CASSPTWGSNQPQHF.

This sequence joins TRBV11-2 and TRBJ1-5; D not certain. V lost 3 bases, J lost 3 bases, and 12 bases lay in between. CDR3 length equals 15 residues. CDR1 is SGHAT and CDR2 is FQNNGV in the germline V gene. CDR3 DNA sequence: TGTGCCAGCAGCTTCGGAGGAGGCAACAATCAGCCCCAGCATTTT. It yields the protein CASSFGGGNNQPQHF. The entire variable domain, with the rest obtained from reference TRBV11-2 and TRBJ1-5, is as follows: EAGVAQSPRYKIIEKRQSVAFWCNPISGHATLYWYQQILGQGPKLLIQFQNNGVVDDSQLPKDRFSAERLKGVDSTLKIQPAKLEDSAVYLCASSFGGGNNQPQHFGDGTRLSIL.

This clonotype has more than one count but fewer than ten. This rearrangement joins TRBV5-1 to TRBJ2-2; perhaps D is TRBD1 or TRBD2 (5 bases each). Germline-derived CDR1 and CDR2 are SGHRS and YFSETQ. This CDR3 region has 16 residues. Trimming pared 6 bases from V and 4 bases from J, leaving 19 bases between. DNA for the CDR3: TGCGCCAGCAAATGGACGGGACCCATGACCACCGGGGAGCTGTTTTTT. This translates into CASKWTGPMTTGELFF. The variable domain in full, with the rest retrieved from reference TRBV5-1 and TRBJ2-2, is KAGVTQTPRYLIKTRGQQVTLSCSPISGHRSVSWYQQTPGQGLQFLFEYFSETQRNKGNFPGRFSGRQFSNSRSEMNVSTLELGDSALYLCASKWTGPMTTGELFFGEGSRLTVL.

This clonotype was seen many times. This chain links TRBV19 with TRBJ1-5; TRBD1 aligns across 7 bases. The CDR3 runs 13 residues. The V gene end was trimmed by 7 bases and the J gene end by 3 bases; junction bases not matched to a gene: 3. CDR1 is LNHDA, CDR2 SQIVND, per germline (reference sequence). CDR3 nucleotides: TGTGCCAGTAAGACAGGGCTCAATCAGCCCCAGCATTTT. Encoded protein: CASKTGLNQPQHF.

This clonotype showed up many times. The chain carries TRBV7-6 and TRBJ2-7; TRBD1 might be the D (6 bases). The V gene lost 1 base and the J gene lost 1 base, with 8 bases spanning the gap. The CDR3 length is 14 residues. CDR1 SGHVS and CDR2 FNYEAQ come from the germline V gene. The CDR3 reads CASSLGDMSYEQYF. DNA of the CDR3: TGTGCCAGCAGCTTAGGGGACATGTCCTACGAGCAGTACTTC.

This clonotype occurred many times. J is TRBJ2-5 and V is TRBV2; 7 bases fit TRBD1. The germline V gene has CDR1 SNHLY and CDR2 FYNNEI. Unmatched junction bases numbered 15, after V lost 11 bases and J lost 9 bases. The CDR3 extends over 13 amino acids. CDR3 sequence reads: CAGTPDRLGAQYF. The CDR3 nucleotides are TGTGCCGGAACGCCGGACAGGTTAGGGGCCCAGTACTTC.

This clonotype has a count of ten or more. The chain couples TRBV15 to TRBJ2-5, with D perhaps given as TRBD1 or TRBD2 (5 bases each). Trimming left V 0 bases short and J 5 bases short, with 10 bases between. Per germline, CDR1 LNHNV and CDR2 YYDKDF (reference sequence). The CDR3 has 14 residues. CDR3: CATSRDRDGETQYF. DNA of the CDR3: TGTGCCACCAGCAGAGACCGGGACGGTGAGACCCAGTACTTC.

This clonotype was seen repeatedly, ten times or more. The CDR3: CASRTGLNSPLHF. DNA of the CDR3: TGTGCCAGCCGTACAGGACTTAATTCACCCCTCCACTTT. The chain is built from TRBV25-1 and TRBJ1-6, with TRBD1 as a possible D gene (5 bases). Germline V gene sequence: CDR1 MGHDK, CDR2 SYGVNS. The CDR3 has 13 residues. Trimming took 8 bases from V and 6 from J, leaving 11 bases between them. The full variable domain, completed using reference TRBV25-1 and TRBJ1-6, is EADIYQTPRYLVIGTGKKITLECSQTMGHDKMYWYQQDPGMELHLIHYSYGVNSTEKGDLSSESTVSRIRTEHFPLTLESARPSHTSQYLCASRTGLNSPLHFGNGTRLTVT.

The gene calls are TRBV25-1 and TRBJ2-5; 7 nucleotides align to TRBD1. Germline values: CDR1 MGHDK, CDR2 SYGVNS. CDR3 length: 15 residues. Trimming at V came to 3 bases and at J to 4 bases, leaving 8 bases not matched to a gene. CDR3 DNA sequence: TGTGCCAGCAGTGAGGACAGGACAGTAGTAGAGACCCAGTACTTC. Protein sequence: CASSEDRTVVETQYF.

J is TRBJ2-7 and V is TRBV30; D assignment may be TRBD1 or TRBD2 (7 bases each). Trimming pared 2 bases from V and 4 bases from J, leaving 12 bases between. Germline V gene data show CDR1 as GTSNPN and CDR2 as SVGIG (reference sequence). This CDR3 has 13 residues. In DNA, the CDR3 is TGTGCCTGGAGTAGTCAGGGGGGGTACGAGCAGTACTTC. Translation: CAWSSQGGYEQYF.

This clonotype was counted ten times or more. V is TRBV19 and J is TRBJ1-6; D is unclear. Germline assignment: CDR1 LNHDA and CDR2 SQIVND (reference sequence). This CDR3 has 12 residues. The V and J ends lost 6 bases and 8 bases respectively, with 8 bases between them. CDR3 residues: CASRRTDSPLHF. In DNA, the CDR3 is TGTGCCAGTAGACGCACAGATTCACCCCTCCACTTT.

This chain links TRBV29-1 with TRBJ2-2; either TRBD1 or TRBD2 may supply D (5 bases each). The CDR3 is 13 residues long. Germline CDR1 and CDR2: SQVTM and ANQGSEA. V dropped 4 bases and J dropped 6 bases, with 12 bases sitting between them. In nucleotides, the CDR3 is TGCAGCGTTGCGGGACGGCTCTCCGGGGAGCTGTTTTTT. It is translated as CSVAGRLSGELFF.

About this clonotype: Given the absence of the conserved phenylalanine or tryptophan at the CDR3 end, a read error is likely. It is unclear where the CDR3 begins or ends on the DNA, so no DNA is shown, and the CDR3 is as TCRdb lists it. The rearrangement uses TRBV7-2 and TRBJ2-6; whether TRBD1, the table's D call, matches the DNA was not checked. Inclusive of both ends, the CDR3 amounts to 10 amino acids. Germline V CDR1 and CDR2: SGHTA, FQGNSA. CDR3 protein: CASSYQGGNT.